The clone carrying this TCR beta chain was seen only once. As processed by the authors: Nucleated cell number was recorded as an estimate derived from reference gene primer amplification. Sequenced by immunoSEQ multiplex PCR; TCRdb stores in-frame clones only, minus some. V and J calls and clone size are those listed in that table; D and trimming were worked out from the DNA. This table holds under 300,000 clones, 75% to 90% found once. This sample was included in a study of blood T cell repertoires in COVID-19. At the level of the study: COVID-19 samples from acute and convalescent phases originated in the United States, Italy and Spain. PBMCs, B-cell-depleted T cells, or T cells were the source of the cDNA or gDNA that made up the material.

V was trimmed by 1 base and J by 6 bases, leaving 16 bases between them. The CDR3 extends over 15 amino acids. The germline gives CDR1 MDHEN, CDR2 SYDVKM. This receptor was obtained from a woman aged 40-49 years who had recovered from COVID-19. The genes are TRBV28 and TRBJ2-7; D gene uncertain. Input material: peripheral blood. CDR3 sequence: CASSLSLATPGEQYV. The CDR3 region has the DNA TGTGCCAGCAGTTTATCTCTGGCCACCCCGGGCGAGCAGTACGTC.